This TCR beta chain originates from a study of blood T cell repertoires in COVID-19. Study-wide context: There were acute and convalescent COVID-19 samples, and they came from the United States, Italy and Spain.

V lost 3 bases and J lost 2, with 7 bases in between. The CDR3 totals 13 residues. Germline V CDR1 and CDR2: SGHTA, FQGNSA. Profiled with immunoSEQ multiplex PCR; TCRdb holds only in-frame clones, not every one. The sample lists a few hundred thousand clones; 80% to 90% were seen once. Of note for this clone: Other nucleotide sequences from this sample produce the same CDR3.

Participants were aged about 18 to 90 years, lived in over 20 US areas, and enrolled virtually. Sequencing used PBMCs or T cells enriched from blood (not recorded which). The chain links TRBV7-2 to TRBJ1-1; D gene ambiguous. The clonotype was recovered from a man aged 25-45 years who had recovered from COVID-19. Here the CDR3 reads CASSFAGNTEAFF. As DNA, the CDR3 is TGTGCCAGCAGCTTTGCGGGAAACACTGAAGCTTTCTTT.